This TCR beta chain was sequenced for a study of T cell repertoires in cytomegalovirus infection. The wider study: Indications of both CMV infection and matching HLA type were provided by public TCR beta signatures. General observations from the study: The response measured ex vivo was dominated by TCR beta clonotypes (HLA-C-restricted and CMV-specific). Pooled public TCR beta family frequency picked out CMV carriers with the relevant HLA.

The CDR3 loop spans 14 amino acids. V lost 3 bases to trimming and J lost 2 bases; unmatched junction nucleotides: 1. CDR1 is SGHRS, CDR2 YFSETQ, per germline. A single count supports this clonotype. Antigen unknown. A single record per CDR3 protein comes from TCRdb applying MiXCR to the reads. The data show hundreds of thousands of distinct CDR3 sequences, around 9.6% seen once. The J gene is TRBJ1-4, the V gene TRBV5-1, with TRBD1 matching over 7 bases. Sequenced: PBMCs. This receptor was identified in a human donor in good health (CMV status not recorded). Some clones in this sample may be carry-over from other donors' samples. This chain's CDR3 is CASSSDRTNEKLFF. In DNA, the CDR3 is TGCGCCAGCAGCTCGGACAGGACTAATGAAAAACTGTTTTTT.